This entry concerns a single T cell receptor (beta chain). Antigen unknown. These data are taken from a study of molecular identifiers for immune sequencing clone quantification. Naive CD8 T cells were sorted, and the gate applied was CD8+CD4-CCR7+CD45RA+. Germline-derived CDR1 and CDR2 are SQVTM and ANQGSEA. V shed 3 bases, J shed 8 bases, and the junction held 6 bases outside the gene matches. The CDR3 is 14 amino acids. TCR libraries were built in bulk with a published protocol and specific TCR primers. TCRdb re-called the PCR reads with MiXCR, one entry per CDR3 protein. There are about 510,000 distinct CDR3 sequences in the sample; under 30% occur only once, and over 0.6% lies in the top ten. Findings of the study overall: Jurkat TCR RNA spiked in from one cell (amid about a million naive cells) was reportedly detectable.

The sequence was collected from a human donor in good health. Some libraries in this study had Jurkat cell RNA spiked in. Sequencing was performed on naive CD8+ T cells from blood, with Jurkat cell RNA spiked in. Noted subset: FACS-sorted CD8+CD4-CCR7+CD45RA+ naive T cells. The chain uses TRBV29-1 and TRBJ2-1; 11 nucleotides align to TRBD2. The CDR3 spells CSVELAGGPYEQFF. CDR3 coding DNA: TGCAGCGTTGAGTTAGCGGGAGGGCCCTATGAGCAGTTCTTC.